This TCR beta chain was identified during a study of OX40 agonist ivuxolimab in advanced cancers. At the level of the study: Three patients, one with hepatocellular carcinoma and two with cutaneous melanoma, responded partially. General study results and limits: Antigen targets of the expanded peripheral T cells went undetermined.

TCRdb keeps only in-frame clones here, not all; method: immunoSEQ multiplex PCR. Of 80,000 or so clones in the sample, around 91% are singletons; the top ten hold approximately 1.8%. This CDR3 is built from 14 residues. The V segment lost 4 bases and the J segment 2 bases; nucleotides outside the gene matches: 5. From germline, CDR1 is GTSNPN and CDR2 SVGIG (reference sequence). Worth noting for this clone: Its antigen is unidentified.

V usage is TRBV30 and J usage is TRBJ2-7, with 10 bases that match TRBD1. This TCR was recovered from an adult with an advanced solid tumor such as melanoma, head and neck, liver or kidney cancer. The material sequenced was CD4+ or CD8+ T cells sorted from blood, taken in a trial of the OX40 agonist ivuxolimab. The CDR3 region has the DNA TGTGCCTGGATCCAGACAGGGGGCGCCTACGAGCAGTACTTC. Translated: CAWIQTGGAYEQYF.